These T cell receptor beta chains were read from a single sample in a study of blood T cell repertoires in COVID-19. Repertoires were generated with immunoSEQ multiplex PCR, while TCRdb's copy carries only in-frame clones and drops some. The sample has approximately 170,000 clones; about 85% are singletons. The sample consisted of peripheral blood. These receptors all stem from an elderly man with COVID-19, enrolled during active disease. CDR3s include the opening cysteine and the closing phenylalanine or tryptophan. A D gene is named only where the DNA matches it firmly. Where a row states a size, it is once, few, many or the class of an expanded clone; other rows omit it.

>-|TRBV2|-|TRBJ1-2
CASSEEGQGNYGYTF
TGTGCCAGCAGTGAAGAAGGCCAGGGGAACTATGGCTACACCTTC
>TRBD1|TRBV5-1|-|TRBJ1-4
CASSHGTGYEKLFF
TGCGCCAGCAGCCACGGGACAGGGTATGAAAAACTGTTTTTT
>TRBD2|TRBV28|few|TRBJ2-2
CASMNPQGLAGPGELFF
TGTGCCAGCATGAACCCCCAGGGACTAGCGGGACCCGGGGAGCTGTTTTTT
>TRBD1|TRBV10-1|-|TRBJ2-2
CASSPTGTGDTGELFF
TGCGCCAGCAGTCCGACTGGGACAGGGGACACCGGGGAGCTGTTTTTT
>-|TRBV5-1|few|TRBJ2-7
CASSLDRDSYEQYF
TGCGCCAGCAGCTTGGACAGGGACTCCTACGAGCAGTACTTC
>TRBD1|TRBV5-4|-|TRBJ2-1
CASSPQGKSSYNEQFF
TGTGCCAGCAGCCCACAGGGGAAAAGCTCCTACAATGAGCAGTTCTTC
>TRBD1|TRBV19|-|TRBJ1-1
CASSADRGRVTEAFF
TGTGCCAGTAGTGCGGACAGGGGACGTGTCACTGAAGCTTTCTTT
>-|TRBV4-1|-|TRBJ1-1
CASSRGTEAFF
TGCGCCAGCAGCCGAGGGACTGAAGCTTTCTTT
>TRBD1|TRBV5-4|-|TRBJ2-7
CASSLPGGRSYEQYF
TGTGCCAGCAGCTTGCCAGGGGGACGCTCCTACGAGCAGTACTTC
>TRBD1|TRBV7-9|once|TRBJ1-2
CASSAWTGYGYTF
TGTGCCAGCAGCGCCTGGACAGGGTACGGCTACACCTTC
>-|TRBV28|-|TRBJ1-4
CASSPELLKLFF
TGTGCCAGCAGCCCCGAGCTCCTCAAACTGTTTTTT
>TRBD2|TRBV5-4|-|TRBJ2-5
CASSPWAGGTKTQYF
TGTGCCAGCAGCCCGTGGGCGGGGGGGACCAAGACCCAGTACTTC
>-|TRBV5-1|-|TRBJ1-1
CASSLDFRGTEAFF
TGCGCCAGCAGCTTGGACTTCAGGGGCACTGAAGCTTTCTTT
>-|TRBV18|-|TRBJ2-2
CASSPGRDSELFF
TGTGCCAGCTCACCTGGACGGGACTCCGAGCTGTTTTTT
>-|TRBV25-1|-|TRBJ2-6
CASSEFRAGANVLTF
TGTGCCAGCAGTGAATTCAGGGCTGGGGCCAACGTCCTGACTTTC
>-|TRBV7-9|many|TRBJ1-1
CASSRVETEAFF
TGTGCCAGCAGCCGGGTAGAAACTGAAGCTTTCTTT
>-|TRBV12-3/TRBV12-4|once|TRBJ1-2
CASSFSGNYGYTF
TGTGCCAGCAGTTTTTCAGGGAACTATGGCTACACCTTC
>TRBD2|TRBV5-1|-|TRBJ2-2
CASSLASGHTGELFF
TGCGCCAGCAGCTTGGCTAGCGGGCACACCGGGGAGCTGTTTTTT
>TRBD1|TRBV27|-|TRBJ1-2
CASRSRDRSYGYTF
TGTGCCAGCAGATCCCGGGACAGGTCGTATGGCTACACCTTC
>-|TRBV29-1|-|TRBJ1-2
CSVEAGGSIYGYTF
TGCAGCGTTGAGGCGGGGGGCTCGATCTATGGCTACACCTTC
>TRBD2|TRBV5-4|-|TRBJ2-2
CASRWGLADTGELFF
TGTGCCAGCAGATGGGGACTAGCCGACACCGGGGAGCTGTTTTTT
>-|TRBV5-1|once|TRBJ1-6
CASSYPPGHSSYNSPLHF
TGCGCCAGCAGCTACCCCCCGGGACACAGCTCCTATAATTCACCCCTCCACTTT
>TRBD1|TRBV4-1|-|TRBJ1-1
CASSHRDRAIPFF
TGCGCCAGCAGCCATAGGGACAGGGCGATTCCTTTCTTT
>TRBD2|TRBV5-1|-|TRBJ2-3
CASSYGTTWGTQYF
TGCGCCAGCAGCTATGGGACTACCTGGGGTACGCAGTATTTT
>TRBD1|TRBV2|few|TRBJ1-4
CAQRADRGVRKLFF
TGTGCCCAAAGGGCCGACAGGGGAGTCAGAAAACTGTTTTTT
>TRBD1|TRBV28|-|TRBJ2-6
CASSLPGTAGANVLTF
TGTGCCAGCAGTTTACCGGGGACAGCTGGGGCCAACGTCCTGACTTTC
>TRBD1|TRBV5-1|once|TRBJ1-5
CASRPGTGDTSNQPQHF
TGCGCCAGCAGACCCGGGACAGGGGACACGAGCAATCAGCCCCAGCATTTT
>-|TRBV19|-|TRBJ1-5
CASTLGGINQPQHF
TGTGCCAGTACGCTAGGGGGTATCAATCAGCCCCAGCATTTT
>-|TRBV5-4|-|TRBJ2-7
CASSLALSYEQYF
TGTGCCAGCAGCTTGGCCCTATCCTACGAGCAGTACTTC
>-|TRBV5-1|-|TRBJ1-3
CASKQGGYGNTIYF
TGCGCCAGCAAACAGGGTGGATATGGAAACACCATATATTTT
>-|TRBV5-6|-|TRBJ2-6
CASSLVSSSGANVLTF
TGTGCCAGCAGCTTGGTTAGTAGCTCTGGGGCCAACGTCCTGACTTTC
>TRBD1|TRBV5-1|-|TRBJ1-3
CASSSRGLSGNTIYF
TGCGCCAGCAGCTCCAGGGGGCTCAGTGGAAACACCATATATTTT
>-|TRBV7-9|-|TRBJ1-2
CAGQWEGNYGYTF
TGTGCCGGCCAGTGGGAGGGAAACTATGGCTACACCTTC
>-|TRBV4-3|-|TRBJ1-3
CASSQSVTPGNTIYF
TGCGCCAGCAGCCAATCAGTGACTCCAGGAAACACCATATATTTT
>-|TRBV5-4|-|TRBJ2-5
CASSEKEGARQETQYF
TGTGCCAGCAGCGAGAAGGAGGGGGCGCGGCAAGAGACCCAGTACTTC
>-|TRBV9|-|TRBJ2-3
CASSVVDFGDTQYF
TGTGCCAGCAGCGTAGTGGACTTTGGGGATACGCAGTATTTT
>-|TRBV12-3/TRBV12-4|-|TRBJ1-5
CASSLTPGKPQHF
TGTGCCAGCAGTTTAACCCCCGGGAAGCCCCAGCATTTT
>-|TRBV12-3/TRBV12-4|-|TRBJ2-2
CASIAGLGELFF
TGTGCCAGCATCGCGGGGCTGGGGGAGCTGTTTTTT
>-|TRBV5-1|-|TRBJ1-3
CASRQLPSDRNTIYF
TGCGCCAGCAGACAACTTCCGAGCGACCGAAACACCATATATTTT
>-|TRBV4-3|-|TRBJ1-1
CASSQRGGMNTEAFF
TGCGCCAGCAGCCAAAGGGGGGGGATGAACACTGAAGCTTTCTTT
>-|TRBV7-8|-|TRBJ1-2
CASTWERGRMDGYTF
TGTGCCAGTACCTGGGAAAGGGGAAGGATGGACGGCTACACCTTC
>TRBD2|TRBV5-4|-|TRBJ2-1
CASSPTLAGGPNEQFF
TGTGCCAGCAGCCCCACTTTAGCGGGGGGCCCCAATGAGCAGTTCTTC
>TRBD1|TRBV7-2|-|TRBJ1-5
CASSPNRGAQPQHF
TGTGCCAGCAGCCCCAACAGGGGCGCTCAGCCCCAGCATTTT
>-|TRBV28|-|TRBJ1-1
CASSLKGVGTEAFF
TGTGCCAGCAGTTTAAAAGGGGTGGGCACTGAAGCTTTCTTT
>-|TRBV4-2|-|TRBJ2-7
CASSPREGSLYEQYF
TGTGCCAGCAGCCCCCGAGAGGGCTCCCTCTACGAGCAGTACTTC
>-|TRBV25-1|-|TRBJ2-5
CASSEYAGPETQYF
TGTGCCAGCAGTGAATATGCGGGGCCGGAGACCCAGTACTTC
>-|TRBV4-1|few|TRBJ1-2
CASSQEGRGGYGYTF
TGCGCCAGCAGCCAAGAAGGCAGGGGCGGCTATGGCTACACCTTC
>TRBD1|TRBV5-1|-|TRBJ1-3
CASSLVSRGPGNTIYF
TGCGCCAGCAGCTTGGTATCGAGGGGGCCAGGAAACACCATATATTTT
>-|TRBV7-9|-|TRBJ1-1
CASSLIGAEAFF
TGTGCCAGCAGCTTAATAGGGGCTGAAGCTTTCTTT
>-|TRBV11-3|-|TRBJ1-3
CASSLRGQAGNTIYF
TGTGCCAGCAGCTTACGGGGTCAGGCTGGAAACACCATATATTTT
>TRBD2|TRBV5-6|-|TRBJ2-5
CASSRGTSEETQYF
TGTGCCAGCAGCCGAGGGACTAGCGAAGAGACCCAGTACTTC
>TRBD1|TRBV19|-|TRBJ2-7
CASSIRAGGRYEQYF
TGTGCCAGTAGTATTCGGGCAGGGGGCCGCTACGAGCAGTACTTC